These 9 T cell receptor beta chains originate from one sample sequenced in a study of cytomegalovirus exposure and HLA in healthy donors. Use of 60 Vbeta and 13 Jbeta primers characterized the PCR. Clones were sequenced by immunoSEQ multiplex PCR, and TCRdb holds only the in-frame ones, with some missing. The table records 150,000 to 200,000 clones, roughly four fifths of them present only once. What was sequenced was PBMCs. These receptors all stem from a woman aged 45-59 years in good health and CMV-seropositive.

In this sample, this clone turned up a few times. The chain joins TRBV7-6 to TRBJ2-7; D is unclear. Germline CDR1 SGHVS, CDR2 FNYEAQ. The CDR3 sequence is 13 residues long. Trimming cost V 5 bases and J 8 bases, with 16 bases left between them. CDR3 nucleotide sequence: TGTGCCAGCAGCCTGCTTCCCGGCGACAAGCAGTACTTC. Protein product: CASSLLPGDKQYF.

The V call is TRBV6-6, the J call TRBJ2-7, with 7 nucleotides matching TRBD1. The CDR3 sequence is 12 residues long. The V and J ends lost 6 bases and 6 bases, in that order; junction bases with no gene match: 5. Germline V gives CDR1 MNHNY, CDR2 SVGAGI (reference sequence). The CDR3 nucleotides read TGTGCCAGCAGCCAAACAGGGGTCGAGCAGTACTTC. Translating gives CASSQTGVEQYF.

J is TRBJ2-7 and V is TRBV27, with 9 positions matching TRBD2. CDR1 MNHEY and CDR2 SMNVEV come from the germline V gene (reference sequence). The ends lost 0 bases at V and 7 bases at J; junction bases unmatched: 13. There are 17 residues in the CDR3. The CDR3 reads CASSLSGVAGGPREQYF. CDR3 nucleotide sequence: TGTGCCAGCAGTTTATCGGGAGTGGCGGGAGGGCCGCGGGAGCAGTACTTC.

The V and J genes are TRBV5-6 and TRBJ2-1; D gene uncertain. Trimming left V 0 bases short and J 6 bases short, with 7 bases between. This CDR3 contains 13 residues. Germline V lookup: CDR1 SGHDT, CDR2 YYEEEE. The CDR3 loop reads CASSLVSPNEQFF. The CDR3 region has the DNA TGTGCCAGCAGCTTGGTGAGCCCCAATGAGCAGTTCTTC.

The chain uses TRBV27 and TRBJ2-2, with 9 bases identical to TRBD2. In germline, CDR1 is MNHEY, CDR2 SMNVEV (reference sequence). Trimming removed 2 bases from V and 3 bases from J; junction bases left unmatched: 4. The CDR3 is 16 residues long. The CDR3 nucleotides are TGTGCCAGCAGTTTAATTAGCGGGGGATACACCGGGGAGCTGTTTTTT. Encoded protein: CASSLISGGYTGELFF.

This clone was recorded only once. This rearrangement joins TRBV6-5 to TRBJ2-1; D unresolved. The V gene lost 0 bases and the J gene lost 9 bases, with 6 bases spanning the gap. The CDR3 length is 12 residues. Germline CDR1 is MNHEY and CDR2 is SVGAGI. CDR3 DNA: TGTGCCAGCAGTTACTCTCAGCGTGAGCAGTTCTTC. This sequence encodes CASSYSQREQFF.

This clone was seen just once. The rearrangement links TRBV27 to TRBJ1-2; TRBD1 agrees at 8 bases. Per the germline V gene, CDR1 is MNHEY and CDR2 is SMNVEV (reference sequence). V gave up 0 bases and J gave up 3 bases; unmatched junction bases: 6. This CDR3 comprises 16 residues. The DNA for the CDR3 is TGTGCCAGCAGTTTATCAGGACAGGGTGGCGACTATGGCTACACCTTC. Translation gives CASSLSGQGGDYGYTF.

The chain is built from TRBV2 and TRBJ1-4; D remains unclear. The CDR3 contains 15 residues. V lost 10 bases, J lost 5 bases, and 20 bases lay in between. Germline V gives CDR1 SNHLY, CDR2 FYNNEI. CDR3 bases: TGTGCCACCTCTCCTGCCCCGCCCAGAAATGAAAAACTGTTTTTT. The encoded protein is CATSPAPPRNEKLFF.

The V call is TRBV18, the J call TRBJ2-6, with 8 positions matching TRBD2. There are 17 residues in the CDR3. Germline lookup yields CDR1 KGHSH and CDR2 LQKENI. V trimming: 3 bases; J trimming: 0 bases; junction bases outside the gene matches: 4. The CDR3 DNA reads TGTGCCAGCTCACCGGCGGGGGGCAGCTCTGGGGCCAACGTCCTGACTTTC. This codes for CASSPAGGSSGANVLTF.